Shown below are 8 T cell receptor beta chains from a single sample sequenced in a study of blood T cell repertoires in COVID-19. The protocol was immunoSEQ multiplex PCR, while the TCRdb copy is restricted to in-frame clones and leaves out a portion. The sample records roughly 90,000 clones, around 86% being singletons. The sample was peripheral blood. These receptor sequences come from a woman older than 75 with active or convalescent COVID-19.

This clone was recorded once. The gene calls are TRBV6-5 and TRBJ2-7, with TRBD2 as a possible D gene (5 bases). V lost 6 bases and J lost 3, with 15 bases in between. Germline V gene data show CDR1 as MNHEY and CDR2 as SVGAGI. The CDR3 loop spans 14 amino acids. This chain's CDR3 is CASSRAGRDYEQYF. As DNA, the CDR3 is TGTGCCAGCAGCCGGGCCGGTCGGGACTACGAGCAGTACTTC.

The chain recombines TRBV5-1 with TRBJ2-3; D might be TRBD2 (5 bases). Trimming took 0 bases from V and 4 from J, leaving 12 bases between them. This CDR3 region has 15 residues. Looked up from germline, CDR1 is SGHRS and CDR2 is YFSETQ. The CDR3, as DNA: TGCGCCAGCAGCTTGGCCGGGTTAGCGTCAGATACGCAGTATTTT. Translated, it gives CASSLAGLASDTQYF.

For the CDR3, the DNA is TGTGCCAGCAGCCTGGGACTAGTCAATGAGCAGTTCTTC. Protein: CASSLGLVNEQFF. The V and J genes are TRBV7-3 and TRBJ2-1; TRBD2 matches at 8 bases. This CDR3 has 13 residues. J lost 6 bases, V lost 5 bases, and 3 bases had no gene match. The germline V gene has CDR1 SGHTA and CDR2 FQGTGA.

The chain carries TRBV20-1 and TRBJ2-7; D is unclear. Trimming took 5 bases from V and 2 from J, leaving 7 bases between them. The germline CDR1 and CDR2 sequences are DFQATT and SNEGSKA (reference sequence). The CDR3 is made up of 11 amino acids. The CDR3 sequence: CSAPSTYEQYF. CDR3 sequence (DNA): TGCAGTGCTCCGAGCACCTACGAGCAGTACTTC.

The chain carries TRBV30 and TRBJ1-2; D not certain. The CDR3 covers 14 residues. CDR1 is GTSNPN, CDR2 SVGIG, per germline (reference sequence). V lost 3 bases, J lost 1 base, and 12 bases lay in between. The CDR3 is CAWRALGVNYGYTF. CDR3 bases: TGTGCCTGGAGAGCCCTCGGGGTTAACTATGGCTACACCTTC.

The chain recombines TRBV5-4 with TRBJ2-3, with 7 positions matching TRBD1. This CDR3 is 14 amino acids long. J gave up 5 bases and V 5 bases, and 8 bases lay outside the gene matches. Per germline, CDR1 SGHNT and CDR2 YYREEE (reference sequence). In DNA form, the CDR3 reads TGTGCCAGCAGTCCTGGACAGGCAAAAGATACGCAGTATTTT. Encoded protein: CASSPGQAKDTQYF.

This clone turned up a few times. This rearrangement joins TRBV19 to TRBJ2-3; D is ambiguous. Trimming removed 4 bases from V and 6 bases from J, with 8 bases in between. This CDR3 comprises 12 residues. In germline, CDR1 is LNHDA, CDR2 SQIVND (reference sequence). CDR3 sequence (DNA): TGTGCCAGTAGTACTTTGAGGGATACGCAGTATTTT. It encodes CASSTLRDTQYF.

Comments on this clone: The sample has other DNA sequences that encode this CDR3 too. The CDR3 is CASSGTGMNTEAFF. The CDR3 DNA reads TGTGCCAGCAGTGGGACAGGGATGAACACTGAAGCTTTCTTT. The chain links TRBV2 to TRBJ1-1; 8 positions match TRBD1. The CDR3 length is 14 residues. CDR1 SNHLY and CDR2 FYNNEI come from the germline V gene. V shed 4 bases, J shed 0 bases, and the junction held 1 base outside the gene matches.